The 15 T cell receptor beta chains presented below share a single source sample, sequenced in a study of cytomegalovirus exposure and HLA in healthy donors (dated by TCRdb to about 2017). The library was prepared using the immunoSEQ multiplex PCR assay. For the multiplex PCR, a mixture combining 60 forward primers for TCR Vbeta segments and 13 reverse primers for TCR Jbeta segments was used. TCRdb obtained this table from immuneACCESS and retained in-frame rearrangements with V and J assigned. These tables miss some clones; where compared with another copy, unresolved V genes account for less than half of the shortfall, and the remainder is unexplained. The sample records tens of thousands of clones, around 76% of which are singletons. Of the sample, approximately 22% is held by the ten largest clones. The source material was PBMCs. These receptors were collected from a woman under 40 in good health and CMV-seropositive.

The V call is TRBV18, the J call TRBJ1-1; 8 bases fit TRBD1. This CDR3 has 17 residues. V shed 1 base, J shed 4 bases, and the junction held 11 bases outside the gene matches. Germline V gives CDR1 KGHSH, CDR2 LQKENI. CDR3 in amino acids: CASSPRTGTSLITEAFF. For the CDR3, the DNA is TGTGCCAGCTCACCACGGACAGGGACGAGCCTGATCACTGAAGCTTTCTTT.

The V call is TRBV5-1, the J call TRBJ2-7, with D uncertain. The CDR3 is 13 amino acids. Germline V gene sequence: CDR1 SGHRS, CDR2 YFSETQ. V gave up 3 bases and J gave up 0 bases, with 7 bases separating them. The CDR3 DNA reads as TGCGCCAGCAGCTCCCTTAGCTCCTACGAGCAGTACTTC. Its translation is CASSSLSSYEQYF. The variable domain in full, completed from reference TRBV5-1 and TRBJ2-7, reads KAGVTQTPRYLIKTRGQQVTLSCSPISGHRSVSWYQQTPGQGLQFLFEYFSETQRNKGNFPGRFSGRQFSNSRSEMNVSTLELGDSALYLCASSSLSSYEQYFGPGTRLTVT.

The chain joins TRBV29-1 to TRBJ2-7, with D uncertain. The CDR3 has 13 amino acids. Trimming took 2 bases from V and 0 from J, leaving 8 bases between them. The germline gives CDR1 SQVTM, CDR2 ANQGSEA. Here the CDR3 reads CSVERRNSYEQYF. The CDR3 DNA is TGCAGCGTTGAAAGGCGGAACTCCTACGAGCAGTACTTC.

The CDR3 region is CAWSVNTDTQYF. DNA of the CDR3: TGTGCCTGGAGTGTCAACACAGATACGCAGTATTTT. The chain joins TRBV30 to TRBJ2-3, with D unclear. Germline loops: CDR1 GTSNPN, CDR2 SVGIG (reference sequence). Trimming left V 0 bases short and J 2 bases short, with 3 bases between. There are 12 residues in the CDR3.

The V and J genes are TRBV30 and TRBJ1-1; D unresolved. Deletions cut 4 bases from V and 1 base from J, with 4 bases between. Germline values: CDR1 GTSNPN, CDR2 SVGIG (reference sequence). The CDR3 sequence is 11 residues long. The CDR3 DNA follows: TGTGCCTGGACCAGGAACACTGAAGCTTTCTTT. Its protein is CAWTRNTEAFF. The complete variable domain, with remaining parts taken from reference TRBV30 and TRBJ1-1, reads SQTIHQWPATLVQPVGSPLSLECTVEGTSNPNLYWYRQAAGRGLQLLFYSVGIGQISSEVPQNLSASRPQDRQFILSSKKLLLSDSGFYLCAWTRNTEAFFGQGTRLTVV.

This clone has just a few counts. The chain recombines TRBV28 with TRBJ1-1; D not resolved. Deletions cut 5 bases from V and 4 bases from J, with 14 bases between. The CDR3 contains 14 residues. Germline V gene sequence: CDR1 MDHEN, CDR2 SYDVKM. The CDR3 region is CASSATLGSTEAFF. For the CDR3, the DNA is TGTGCCAGCAGTGCAACCCTGGGGAGCACTGAAGCTTTCTTT.

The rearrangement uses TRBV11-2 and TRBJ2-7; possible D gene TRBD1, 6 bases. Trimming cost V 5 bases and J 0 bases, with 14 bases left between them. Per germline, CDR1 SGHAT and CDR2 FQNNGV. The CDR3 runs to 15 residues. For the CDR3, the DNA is TGTGCCAGCAGCACATGGACAGTGAGCTCCTACGAGCAGTACTTC. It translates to CASSTWTVSSYEQYF.

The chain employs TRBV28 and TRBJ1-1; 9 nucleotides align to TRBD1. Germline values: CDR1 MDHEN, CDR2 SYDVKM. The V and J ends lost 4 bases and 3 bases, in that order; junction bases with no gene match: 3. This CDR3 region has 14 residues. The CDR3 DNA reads TGTGCCAGCAGTTCGGGACAGGGACACACTGAAGCTTTCTTT. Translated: CASSSGQGHTEAFF.

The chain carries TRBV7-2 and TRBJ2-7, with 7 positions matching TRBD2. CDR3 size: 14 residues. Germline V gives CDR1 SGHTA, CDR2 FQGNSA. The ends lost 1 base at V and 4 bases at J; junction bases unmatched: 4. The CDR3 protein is CASSLDGGEYEQYF. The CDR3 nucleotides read TGTGCCAGCAGCTTAGATGGGGGGGAATACGAGCAGTACTTC.

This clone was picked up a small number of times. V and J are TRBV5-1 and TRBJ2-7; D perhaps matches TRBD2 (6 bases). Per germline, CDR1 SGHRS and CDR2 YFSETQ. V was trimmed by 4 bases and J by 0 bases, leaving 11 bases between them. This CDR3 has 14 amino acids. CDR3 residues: CASSGLEGSYEQYF. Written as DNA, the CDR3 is TGCGCCAGCAGCGGGTTGGAGGGCTCCTACGAGCAGTACTTC.

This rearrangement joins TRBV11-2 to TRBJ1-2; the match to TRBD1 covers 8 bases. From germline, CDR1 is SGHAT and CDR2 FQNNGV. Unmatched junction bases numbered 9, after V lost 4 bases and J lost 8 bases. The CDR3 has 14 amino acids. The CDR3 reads CASSSRQGAHGYTF. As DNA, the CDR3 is TGTGCCAGCAGCTCCAGGCAGGGGGCGCACGGCTACACCTTC.

The chain's CDR3 is CASRQGSLGYTF. The DNA for the CDR3 is TGTGCCAGCCGACAGGGATCCCTCGGCTACACCTTC. The rearrangement links TRBV28 to TRBJ1-2, with 7 bases aligning to TRBD1. The trim removed 8 bases at V and 8 bases at J, leaving 8 bases unmatched. Germline V CDR1 and CDR2: MDHEN, SYDVKM. The CDR3 is 12 residues long.

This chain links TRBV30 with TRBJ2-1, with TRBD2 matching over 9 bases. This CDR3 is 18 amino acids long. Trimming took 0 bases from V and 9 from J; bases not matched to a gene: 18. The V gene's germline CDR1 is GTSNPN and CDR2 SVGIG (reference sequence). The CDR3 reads CAWSVLGSGASGTGEQFF. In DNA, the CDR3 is TGTGCCTGGAGTGTACTCGGGTCGGGGGCTAGCGGGACGGGTGAGCAGTTCTTC.

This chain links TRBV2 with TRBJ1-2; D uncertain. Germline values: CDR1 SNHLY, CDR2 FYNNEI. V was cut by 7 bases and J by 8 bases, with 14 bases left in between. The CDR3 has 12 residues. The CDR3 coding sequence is TGTGCCAGCACTAGGTCCCGAGGGGGCTACACCTTC. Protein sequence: CASTRSRGGYTF.

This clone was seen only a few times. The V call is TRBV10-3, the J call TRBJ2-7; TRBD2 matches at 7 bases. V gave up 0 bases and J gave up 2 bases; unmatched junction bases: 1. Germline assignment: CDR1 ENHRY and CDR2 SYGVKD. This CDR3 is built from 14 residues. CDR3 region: CAISESGGTYEQYF. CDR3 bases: TGTGCCATCAGTGAGTCGGGGGGGACCTACGAGCAGTACTTC.